The 27 T cell receptor beta chains reported below all come from one sample, sequenced in a study of a mutant IDH1 vaccine in newly diagnosed glioma. Sample time point: week 5, during vaccination. Each vaccine dose was 300 ug of mutant IDH1 20-mer peptide, with topical imiquimod. The protocol was immunoSEQ multiplex PCR, while the TCRdb copy is restricted to in-frame clones and leaves out a portion. This table has 30,000 to 45,000 clones, approximately 93% appearing once. For these TCRs, the target antigens are not known. The sample here was PBMCs, taken from a glioma patient whose treatment included an IDH1 peptide vaccine. The receptors shown here come from a man aged 50-60 years with glioma.

The gene calls are TRBV5-1 and TRBJ2-7; 8 nucleotides agree with TRBD1. The CDR3 is made up of 15 amino acids. CDR1 and CDR2 (germline): SGHRS, YFSETQ. V trimming: 2 bases; J trimming: 3 bases; junction bases outside the gene matches: 7. The CDR3 is CASSFGTGGSYEQYF. As DNA, the CDR3 is TGCGCCAGCAGCTTTGGTACAGGGGGGAGCTACGAGCAGTACTTC. Full variable domain (missing parts from reference TRBV5-1 and TRBJ2-7): KAGVTQTPRYLIKTRGQQVTLSCSPISGHRSVSWYQQTPGQGLQFLFEYFSETQRNKGNFPGRFSGRQFSNSRSEMNVSTLELGDSALYLCASSFGTGGSYEQYFGPGTRLTVT.

This chain connects TRBV5-5 to TRBJ2-7; D call uncertain. Germline V CDR1 and CDR2: SGHKS, YYEKEE (reference sequence). The V gene lost 3 bases and the J gene lost 3 bases, with 4 bases spanning the gap. The length of the CDR3 is 11 residues. The DNA of the CDR3 is TGTGCCAGCAGCTCTAACTACGAGCAGTACTTC. This codes for CASSSNYEQYF.

The CDR3 here is CASSQTGVGIDEQFF. CDR3 DNA sequence: TGTGCCAGCAGCCAGACAGGGGTGGGAATCGATGAGCAGTTCTTC. The chain employs TRBV5-4 and TRBJ2-1; TRBD1 agrees at 8 bases. V was clipped by 4 bases and J by 8 bases; unmatched bases: 11. The CDR3 runs 15 residues. CDR1 SGHNT and CDR2 YYREEE come from the germline V gene (reference sequence).

The J gene is TRBJ1-1, the V gene TRBV7-9; tentatively, D is TRBD1 (5 bases). The germline CDR1 and CDR2 sequences are SEHNR and FQNEAQ (reference sequence). V lost 11 bases, J lost 4 bases, and 14 bases lay in between. The CDR3 has 12 amino acids. CDR3: CAAVQGGTEAFF. CDR3 bases: TGTGCCGCGGTGCAGGGCGGCACTGAAGCTTTCTTT.

This sequence joins TRBV7-2 and TRBJ2-2; no clear D. Germline assignment: CDR1 SGHTA and CDR2 FQGNSA. The CDR3 runs 12 residues. Trimming cost V 5 bases and J 6 bases, with 7 bases left between them. CDR3 nucleotides: TGTGCCAGCAGCGACTGGGCCGGGGAGCTGTTTTTT. Its protein is CASSDWAGELFF.

This chain uses TRBV6-6 with TRBJ1-1, with D perhaps matching TRBD1 (6 bases). This CDR3 is 15 amino acids long. Trimming stripped 6 bases from V and 3 bases from J, with 17 bases between. Per germline, CDR1 MNHNY and CDR2 SVGAGI (reference sequence). CDR3 nucleotide sequence: TGTGCCAGCAGAGGGACATGGAGGGCGGACACTGAAGCTTTCTTT. The encoded protein is CASRGTWRADTEAFF.

The chain is built from TRBV11-2 and TRBJ2-1; 7 bases fit TRBD2. The CDR3 is 15 amino acids. In germline, CDR1 is SGHAT, CDR2 FQNNGV. After removal of 5 bases from V and 2 bases from J, the junction contained 6 bases not matched to a gene. The DNA for the CDR3 is TGTGCCAGCAGCCCAGTGCGGGGGACCTACAATGAGCAGTTCTTC. Translated, it gives CASSPVRGTYNEQFF. Using reference TRBV11-2 and TRBJ2-1 for the parts outside the CDR3, the full variable domain is EAGVAQSPRYKIIEKRQSVAFWCNPISGHATLYWYQQILGQGPKLLIQFQNNGVVDDSQLPKDRFSAERLKGVDSTLKIQPAKLEDSAVYLCASSPVRGTYNEQFFGPGTRLTVL.

The rearrangement joins TRBV18 to TRBJ1-1; tentative D call: TRBD1 (5 bases). Germline CDR1 and CDR2: KGHSH and LQKENI. Trimming cost V 2 bases and J 1 base, with 8 bases left between them. This CDR3 has 14 residues. In DNA form, the CDR3 reads TGTGCCAGCTCACCAGGACACCCGAACACTGAAGCTTTCTTT. This gives the protein CASSPGHPNTEAFF. The whole variable domain, filled in from reference TRBV18 and TRBJ1-1, reads NAGVMQNPRHLVRRRGQEARLRCSPMKGHSHVYWYRQLPEEGLKFMVYLQKENIIDESGMPKERFSAEFPKEGPSILRIQQVVRGDSAAYFCASSPGHPNTEAFFGQGTRLTVV.

J is TRBJ2-6 and V is TRBV5-1, with D uncertain. The germline V gene has CDR1 SGHRS and CDR2 YFSETQ. The CDR3 is made up of 15 amino acids. The V end was cut by 1 base, the J end by 2 bases, with 7 bases between. CDR3 nucleotides: TGCGCCAGCAGCTTGAACGTAGCTGGGGCCAACGTCCTGACTTTC. Translating gives CASSLNVAGANVLTF.

In its sample, this clone ranks as medium-sized. The rearrangement joins TRBV4-2 to TRBJ1-1; D remains ambiguous. Trimming pared 0 bases from V and 1 base from J, leaving 12 bases between. The CDR3 is 16 amino acids. The germline CDR1 and CDR2 sequences are LGHNA and YNFKEQ. The CDR3 region has the DNA TGTGCCAGCAGCCAAGAGGCGGGCAGGCAGAACACTGAAGCTTTCTTT. Translating it yields CASSQEAGRQNTEAFF.

The chain is built from TRBV28 and TRBJ2-2; no clear D. Trimming cost V 3 bases and J 0 bases, with 5 bases left between them. Per germline, CDR1 MDHEN and CDR2 SYDVKM. There are 14 residues in the CDR3. CDR3 sequence: CASSLPANTGELFF. In DNA form, the CDR3 reads TGTGCCAGCAGTTTGCCAGCGAACACCGGGGAGCTGTTTTTT. The full variable domain, with the rest looked up from reference TRBV28 and TRBJ2-2, is DVKVTQSSRYLVKRTGEKVFLECVQDMDHENMFWYRQDPGLGLRLIYFSYDVKMKEKGDIPEGYSVSREKKERFSLILESASTNQTSMYLCASSLPANTGELFFGEGSRLTVL.

The chain combines TRBV4-3 with TRBJ2-7; TRBD1 matches 7 bases. The CDR3 extends over 14 amino acids. The junction had 2 bases not matched to a gene; V was cut back by 0 bases and J by 3 bases. Germline CDR1 LGHNA, CDR2 YSLEER. The CDR3: CASSQDRGYYEQYF. Here the CDR3 DNA reads TGCGCCAGCAGCCAAGACAGGGGGTACTACGAGCAGTACTTC.

The chain combines TRBV14 with TRBJ2-2, with 8 bases matching TRBD1. The germline V gene encodes CDR1 SGHDN and CDR2 FVKESK. There are 14 residues in the CDR3. Trimming took 9 bases from V and 1 from J; bases not matched to a gene: 4. The CDR3 region is CASRGQGNTGELFF. The CDR3 DNA reads TGTGCCAGTCGAGGACAGGGGAACACCGGGGAGCTGTTTTTT. The full variable domain, its missing parts supplied by reference TRBV14 and TRBJ2-2, is EAGVTQFPSHSVIEKGQTVTLRCDPISGHDNLYWYRRVMGKEIKFLLHFVKESKQDESGMPNNRFLAERTGGTYSTLKVQPAELEDSGVYFCASRGQGNTGELFFGEGSRLTVL.

The chain joins TRBV19 to TRBJ1-4; no firm D call. The CDR3 spans 14 residues. V shed 5 bases and J shed 6 bases, with 13 bases lying between them. From germline, CDR1 is LNHDA and CDR2 SQIVND (reference sequence). The CDR3: CASSFMWDDEKLFF. The DNA of the CDR3 is TGTGCCAGTAGTTTTATGTGGGATGATGAAAAACTGTTTTTT.

The chain links TRBV2 to TRBJ1-1; D is unresolved. Germline-derived CDR1 and CDR2 are SNHLY and FYNNEI. The V gene lost 6 bases and the J gene lost 0 bases, with 11 bases spanning the gap. This CDR3 is built from 14 residues. CDR3: CASRKTEMNTEAFF. CDR3 nucleotide sequence: TGTGCCAGCAGGAAGACCGAAATGAACACTGAAGCTTTCTTT.

The chain joins TRBV28 to TRBJ2-7; 9 bases map to TRBD1. The germline gives CDR1 MDHEN, CDR2 SYDVKM. The CDR3 length is 13 residues. V gave up 5 bases and J gave up 9 bases; unmatched junction bases: 8. For the CDR3, the DNA is TGTGCCAGCAGTCCGGGACAGGGAACCCTGCAGTACTTC. It codes for CASSPGQGTLQYF.

The count of this clone is one. The V call is TRBV27, the J call TRBJ1-1; D uncertain. The CDR3 sequence is 14 residues long. CDR1 is MNHEY, CDR2 SMNVEV, per germline (reference sequence). V lost 4 bases, J lost 0 bases, and 9 bases lay in between. The CDR3 is CASSSGLLNTEAFF. For the CDR3, the DNA is TGTGCCAGCAGTTCCGGACTGCTGAACACTGAAGCTTTCTTT.

This chain links TRBV30 with TRBJ2-7; D ambiguous. This CDR3 is 12 amino acids long. Between the trimmed V and J ends, which lost 1 base and 2 bases, there was a span of 6 bases. CDR1 is GTSNPN and CDR2 is SVGIG in the germline V gene (reference sequence). Written as DNA, the CDR3 is TGTGCCTGGAGTGGTGGTCCCTACGAGCAGTACTTC. It is translated as CAWSGGPYEQYF.

The chain links TRBV6-6 to TRBJ2-5; TRBD1 or TRBD2 may be the D gene (5 bases each). With 4 bases removed from V and 10 bases from J, the gap between germline ends came to 25 bases. Germline V gives CDR1 MNHNY, CDR2 SVGAGI (reference sequence). This CDR3 region has 16 residues. CDR3 in DNA: TGTGCCAGCAGTTCGATACCGGGACGGATTGCTTTGGACCAGTACTTC. Translation gives CASSSIPGRIALDQYF.

The gene calls are TRBV2 and TRBJ2-6; a weak D match, TRBD2 (6 bases). There are 15 residues in the CDR3. Trimming took 6 bases from V and 2 from J, leaving 11 bases between them. Germline CDR1 and CDR2: SNHLY and FYNNEI. Here the CDR3 DNA reads TGTGCCAGCAGGGGTGGGGAGGCTGGGGCCAACGTCCTGACTTTC. Its translation is CASRGGEAGANVLTF.

Comments on this clone: At one boundary the junction diverges from the germline segment, which might be a read error. The chain uses TRBV11-2 and TRBJ1-2; D gene ambiguous. This CDR3 region has 15 residues. CDR1 is SGHAT, CDR2 FQNNGV, per germline. The CDR3 DNA is TGTGCCAGCAGCTTAGAGTTGACACCCAACTATGGCTTCACCTTC. Protein product: CASSLELTPNYGFTF.

V and J are TRBV19 and TRBJ2-2, with D possibly TRBD1 on 6 matching bases. V dropped 3 bases and J dropped 1 base, with 15 bases sitting between them. CDR3 length: 17 amino acids. Germline assignment: CDR1 LNHDA and CDR2 SQIVND (reference sequence). CDR3 residues: CASSISSVTGNTGELFF. In DNA form, the CDR3 reads TGTGCCAGTAGTATTTCCTCCGTGACAGGGAACACCGGGGAGCTGTTTTTT.

The gene calls are TRBV2 and TRBJ1-1; 7 bases are shared with TRBD1. This CDR3 has 16 amino acids. Trimming cost V 7 bases and J 1 base; bases outside gene matches: 12. Germline V gene lookup returns CDR1 SNHLY and CDR2 FYNNEI. The CDR3 sequence: CASTTNTGTANTEAFF. In DNA form, the CDR3 reads TGTGCCAGCACTACAAATACCGGGACAGCGAACACTGAAGCTTTCTTT.

This rearrangement joins TRBV29-1 to TRBJ1-4, with 7 bases aligning to TRBD1. Per germline, CDR1 SQVTM and CDR2 ANQGSEA. The CDR3 spans 16 residues. J gave up 0 bases and V 7 bases, and 11 bases lay outside the gene matches. The CDR3 DNA reads TGCAGCGCCCAAACCGGGCAGGGGGCAACTAATGAAAAACTGTTTTTT. It specifies CSAQTGQGATNEKLFF.

The chain is built from TRBV27 and TRBJ2-5; tentatively, D is TRBD2 (6 bases). V was cut by 0 bases and J by 3 bases, with 11 bases left in between. The CDR3 length is 15 residues. Germline values: CDR1 MNHEY, CDR2 SMNVEV (reference sequence). The CDR3 is CASSLSPGRKETQYF. The CDR3 DNA sequence: TGTGCCAGCAGTTTATCCCCCGGGAGAAAAGAGACCCAGTACTTC.

This chain uses TRBV4-2 with TRBJ1-2; tentative D call: TRBD1 (6 bases). The germline gives CDR1 LGHNA, CDR2 YNFKEQ. Deletions cut 0 bases from V and 0 bases from J, with 8 bases between. The length of the CDR3 is 15 residues. The CDR3 nucleotides are TGTGCCAGCAGCCAAGAATGGACAGCTAACTATGGCTACACCTTC. Encoded protein: CASSQEWTANYGYTF.

The sample holds a few counts of this clone. The CDR3 sequence is CAITSTSGSQLFF. CDR3 nucleotide sequence: TGTGCCATCACTTCGACTAGCGGGAGTCAGCTGTTTTTT. The chain carries TRBV10-3 and TRBJ2-2; 12 bases are a match to TRBD2. The length of the CDR3 is 13 residues. The V gene end was trimmed by 7 bases and the J gene end by 12 bases; junction bases not matched to a gene: 6. Germline CDR1 reads ENHRY; CDR2 reads SYGVKD.